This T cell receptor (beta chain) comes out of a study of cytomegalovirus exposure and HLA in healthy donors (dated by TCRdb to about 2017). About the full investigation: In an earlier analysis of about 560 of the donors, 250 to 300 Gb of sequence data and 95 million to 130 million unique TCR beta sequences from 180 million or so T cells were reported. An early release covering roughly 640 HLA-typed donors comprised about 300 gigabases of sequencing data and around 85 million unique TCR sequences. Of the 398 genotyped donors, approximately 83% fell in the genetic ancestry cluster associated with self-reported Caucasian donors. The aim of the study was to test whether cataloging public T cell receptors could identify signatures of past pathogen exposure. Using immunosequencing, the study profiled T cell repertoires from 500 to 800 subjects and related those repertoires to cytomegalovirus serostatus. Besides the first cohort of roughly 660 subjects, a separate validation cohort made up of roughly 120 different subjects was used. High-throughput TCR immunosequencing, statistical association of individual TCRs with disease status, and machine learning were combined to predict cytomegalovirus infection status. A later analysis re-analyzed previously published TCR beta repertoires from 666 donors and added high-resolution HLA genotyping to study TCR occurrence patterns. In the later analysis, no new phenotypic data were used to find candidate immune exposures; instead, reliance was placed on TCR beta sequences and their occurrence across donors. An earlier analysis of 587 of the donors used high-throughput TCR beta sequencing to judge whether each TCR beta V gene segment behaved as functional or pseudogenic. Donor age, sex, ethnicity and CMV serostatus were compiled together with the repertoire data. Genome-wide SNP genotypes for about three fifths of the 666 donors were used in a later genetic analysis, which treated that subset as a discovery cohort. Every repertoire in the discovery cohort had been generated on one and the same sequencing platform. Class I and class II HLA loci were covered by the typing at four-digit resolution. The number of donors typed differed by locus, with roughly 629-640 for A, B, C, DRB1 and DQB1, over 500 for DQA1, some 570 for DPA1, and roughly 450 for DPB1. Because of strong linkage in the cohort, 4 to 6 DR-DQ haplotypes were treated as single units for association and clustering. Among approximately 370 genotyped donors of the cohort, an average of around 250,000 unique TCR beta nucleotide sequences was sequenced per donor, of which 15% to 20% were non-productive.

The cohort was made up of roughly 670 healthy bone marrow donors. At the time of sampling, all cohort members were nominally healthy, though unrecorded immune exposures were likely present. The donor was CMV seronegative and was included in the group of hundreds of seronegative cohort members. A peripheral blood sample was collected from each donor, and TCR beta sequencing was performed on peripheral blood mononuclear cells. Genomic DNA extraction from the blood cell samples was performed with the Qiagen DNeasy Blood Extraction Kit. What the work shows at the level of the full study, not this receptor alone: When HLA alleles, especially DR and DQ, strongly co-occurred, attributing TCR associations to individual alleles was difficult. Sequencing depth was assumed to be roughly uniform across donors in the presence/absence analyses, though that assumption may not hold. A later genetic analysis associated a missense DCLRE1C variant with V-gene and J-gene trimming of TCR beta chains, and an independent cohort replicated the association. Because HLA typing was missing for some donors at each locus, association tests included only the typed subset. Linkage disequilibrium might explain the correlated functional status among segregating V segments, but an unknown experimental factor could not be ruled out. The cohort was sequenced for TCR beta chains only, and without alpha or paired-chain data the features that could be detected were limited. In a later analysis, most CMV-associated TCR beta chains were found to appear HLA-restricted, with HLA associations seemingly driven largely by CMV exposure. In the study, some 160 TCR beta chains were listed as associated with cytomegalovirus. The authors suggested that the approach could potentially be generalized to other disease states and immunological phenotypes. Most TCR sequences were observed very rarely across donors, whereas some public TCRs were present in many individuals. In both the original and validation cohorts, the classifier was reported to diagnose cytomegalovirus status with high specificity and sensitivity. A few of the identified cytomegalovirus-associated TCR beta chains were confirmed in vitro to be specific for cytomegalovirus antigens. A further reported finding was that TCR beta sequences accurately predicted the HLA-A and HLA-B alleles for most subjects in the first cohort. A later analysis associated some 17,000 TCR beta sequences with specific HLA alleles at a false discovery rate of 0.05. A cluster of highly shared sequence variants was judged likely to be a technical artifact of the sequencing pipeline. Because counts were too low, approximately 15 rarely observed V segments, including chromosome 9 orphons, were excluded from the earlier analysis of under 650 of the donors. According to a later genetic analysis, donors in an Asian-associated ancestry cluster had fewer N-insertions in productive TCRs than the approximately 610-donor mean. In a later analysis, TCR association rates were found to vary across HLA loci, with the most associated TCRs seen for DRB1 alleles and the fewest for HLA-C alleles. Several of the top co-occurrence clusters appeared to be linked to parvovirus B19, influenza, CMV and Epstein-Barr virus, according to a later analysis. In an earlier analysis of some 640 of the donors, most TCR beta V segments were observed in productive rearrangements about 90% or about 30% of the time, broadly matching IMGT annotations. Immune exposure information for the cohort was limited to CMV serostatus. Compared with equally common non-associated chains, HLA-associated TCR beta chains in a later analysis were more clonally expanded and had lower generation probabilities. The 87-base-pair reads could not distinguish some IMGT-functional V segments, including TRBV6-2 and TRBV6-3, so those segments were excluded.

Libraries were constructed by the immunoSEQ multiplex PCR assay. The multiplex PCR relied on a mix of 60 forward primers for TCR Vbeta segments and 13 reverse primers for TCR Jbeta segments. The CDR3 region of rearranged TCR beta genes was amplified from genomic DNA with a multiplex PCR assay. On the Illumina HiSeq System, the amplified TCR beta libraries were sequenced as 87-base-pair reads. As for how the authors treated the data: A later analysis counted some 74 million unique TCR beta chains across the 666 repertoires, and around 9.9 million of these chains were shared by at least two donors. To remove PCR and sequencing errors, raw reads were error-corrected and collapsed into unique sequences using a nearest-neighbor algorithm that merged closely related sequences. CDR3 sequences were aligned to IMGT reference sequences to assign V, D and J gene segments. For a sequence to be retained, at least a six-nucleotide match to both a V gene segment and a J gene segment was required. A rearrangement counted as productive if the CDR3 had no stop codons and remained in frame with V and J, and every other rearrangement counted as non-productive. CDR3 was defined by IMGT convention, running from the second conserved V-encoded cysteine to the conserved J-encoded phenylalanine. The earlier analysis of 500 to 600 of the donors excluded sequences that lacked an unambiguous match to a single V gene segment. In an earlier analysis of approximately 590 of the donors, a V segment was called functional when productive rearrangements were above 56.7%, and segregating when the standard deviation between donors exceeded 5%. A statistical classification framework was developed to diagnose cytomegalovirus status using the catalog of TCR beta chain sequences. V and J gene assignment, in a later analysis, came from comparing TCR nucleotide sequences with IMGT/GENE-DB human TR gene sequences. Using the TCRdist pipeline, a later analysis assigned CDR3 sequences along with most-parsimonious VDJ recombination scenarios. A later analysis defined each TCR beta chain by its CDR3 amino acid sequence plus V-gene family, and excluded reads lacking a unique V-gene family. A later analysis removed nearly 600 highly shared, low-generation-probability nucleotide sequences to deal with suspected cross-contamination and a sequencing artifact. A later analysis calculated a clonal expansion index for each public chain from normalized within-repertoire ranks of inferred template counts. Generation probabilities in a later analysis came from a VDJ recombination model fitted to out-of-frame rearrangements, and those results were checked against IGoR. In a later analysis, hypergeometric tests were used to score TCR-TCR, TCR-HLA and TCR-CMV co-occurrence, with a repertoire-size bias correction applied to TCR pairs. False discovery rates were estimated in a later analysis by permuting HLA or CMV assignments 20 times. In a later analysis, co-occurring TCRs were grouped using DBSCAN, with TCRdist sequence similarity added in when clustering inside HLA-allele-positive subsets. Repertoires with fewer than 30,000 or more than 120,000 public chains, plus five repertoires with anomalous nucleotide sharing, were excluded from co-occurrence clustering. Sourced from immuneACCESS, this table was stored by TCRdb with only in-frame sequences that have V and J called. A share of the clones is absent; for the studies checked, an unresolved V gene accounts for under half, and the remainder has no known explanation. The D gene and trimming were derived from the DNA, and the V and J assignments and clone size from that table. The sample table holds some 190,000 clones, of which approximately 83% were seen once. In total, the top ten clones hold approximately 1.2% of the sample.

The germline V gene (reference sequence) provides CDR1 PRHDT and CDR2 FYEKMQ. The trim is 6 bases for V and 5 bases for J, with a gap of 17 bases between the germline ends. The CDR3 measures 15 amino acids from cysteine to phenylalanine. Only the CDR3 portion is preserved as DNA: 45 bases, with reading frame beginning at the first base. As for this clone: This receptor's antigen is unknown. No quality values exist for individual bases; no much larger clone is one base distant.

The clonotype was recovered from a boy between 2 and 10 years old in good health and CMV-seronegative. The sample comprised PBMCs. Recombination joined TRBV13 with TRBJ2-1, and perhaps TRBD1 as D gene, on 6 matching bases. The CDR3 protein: CASRATLDSHNEQFF. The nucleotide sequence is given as TGTGCCAGCAGGGCTACCTTGGACAGCCACAATGAGCAGTTCTTC.